The 27 T cell receptor beta chains presented below share a single source sample, sequenced in a study of blood T cell repertoires in COVID-19 (dated by TCRdb to 2019 to 2021). Library construction relied on the immunoSEQ multiplex PCR assay. As stored in TCRdb, this immuneACCESS dataset retains in-frame rearrangements with V and J assigned. A fraction of the clones does not appear; measured against another copy, unresolved V genes explain less than half of the discrepancy, and the remainder lacks a known reason. In all, the sample holds roughly 90,000 clones, and around nine tenths of those were seen once. Around 5% of the sample lies in the top ten. Sequenced input: peripheral blood. Source of these receptors: a man aged 40-49 years with acute or convalescent COVID-19.

The chain has TRBV5-1 and TRBJ2-3; 7 nucleotides match TRBD1. CDR1 SGHRS and CDR2 YFSETQ come from the germline V gene. The ends lost 2 bases at V and 5 bases at J; junction bases unmatched: 5. The CDR3 runs to 14 residues. CDR3 coding DNA: TGCGCCAGCAGCTTCGGTAGGGGGCAAGATACGCAGTATTTT. This encodes CASSFGRGQDTQYF.

The CDR3 spells CASSLPGGLETQYF. CDR3 sequence (DNA): TGTGCCAGCAGCTTACCCGGAGGATTGGAGACCCAGTACTTC. This chain joins TRBV7-9 and TRBJ2-5; D possibly corresponds to TRBD2 (5 bases). This CDR3 spans 14 amino acids. Germline V gene data show CDR1 as SEHNR and CDR2 as FQNEAQ (reference sequence). V lost 2 bases and J lost 5, with 12 bases in between.

V is TRBV4-1 and J is TRBJ2-1, with 10 positions matching TRBD2. This CDR3 contains 13 residues. V gave up 1 base and J gave up 11 bases; unmatched junction bases: 2. Germline V gives CDR1 MGHRA, CDR2 YSYEKL. Here the CDR3 DNA reads TGCGCCAGCAGCCAAGCGGGACTAGCGAAGCAGTTCTTC. Translated: CASSQAGLAKQFF.

The chain joins TRBV25-1 to TRBJ1-2; D possibly corresponds to TRBD1 (6 bases). Germline V gene sequence: CDR1 MGHDK, CDR2 SYGVNS. The CDR3 length is 15 residues. Trimming took off 4 bases at V and 3 bases at J, with 15 bases between the two ends. CDR3 coding DNA: TGTGCCAGCAGTGTGACCCAGGGGATTGACTATGGCTACACCTTC. Amino acid sequence: CASSVTQGIDYGYTF.

This sequence joins TRBV6-1 and TRBJ1-5; weak D call: TRBD1 (6 bases). CDR3 length: 15 residues. Germline CDR1 is MNHNS and CDR2 is SASEGT. Trimming took 1 base from V and 1 from J, leaving 8 bases between them. The CDR3 nucleotides read TGTGCCAGCAGTGAAGTAGGACAGAGCAATCAGCCCCAGCATTTT. Its protein is CASSEVGQSNQPQHF.

J is TRBJ1-1 and V is TRBV19; D gene uncertain. CDR1 is LNHDA and CDR2 is SQIVND in the germline V gene (reference sequence). The CDR3 is 14 residues long. The V end lost 8 bases, the J end lost 3 bases, and 16 bases lay between the germline ends. DNA for the CDR3: TGTGCCAGTCGCGAGACCGCGGCGGACACTGAAGCTTTCTTT. Residues: CASRETAADTEAFF.

J is TRBJ1-2 and V is TRBV30; 9 bases align to TRBD1. Trimming removed 1 base from V and 8 bases from J; junction bases left unmatched: 8. CDR3 length: 14 residues. The germline CDR1 and CDR2 sequences are GTSNPN and SVGIG (reference sequence). CDR3 sequence: CAWSGTGALGGYTF. The CDR3 nucleotides are TGTGCCTGGAGTGGGACAGGGGCGTTAGGCGGCTACACCTTC. The full variable domain, rest sourced from reference TRBV30 and TRBJ1-2, is SQTIHQWPATLVQPVGSPLSLECTVEGTSNPNLYWYRQAAGRGLQLLFYSVGIGQISSEVPQNLSASRPQDRQFILSSKKLLLSDSGFYLCAWSGTGALGGYTFGSGTRLTVV.

V is TRBV30 and J is TRBJ1-5; the match to TRBD1 covers 7 bases. J was trimmed by 7 bases and V by 0 bases; bases with no gene match: 6. The CDR3 runs 14 residues. The V gene's germline CDR1 is GTSNPN and CDR2 SVGIG (reference sequence). The CDR3 is CAWSVGQGVQPQHF. The CDR3 region has the DNA TGTGCCTGGAGTGTAGGGCAGGGGGTGCAGCCCCAGCATTTT.

This chain links TRBV11-2 with TRBJ2-5; D remains ambiguous. CDR1 is SGHAT and CDR2 is FQNNGV in the germline V gene. The CDR3 is made up of 13 amino acids. With 5 bases removed from V and 2 bases from J, the gap between germline ends came to 9 bases. CDR3 residues: CASSPPGQETQYF. Here the CDR3 DNA reads TGTGCCAGCAGCCCTCCGGGTCAAGAGACCCAGTACTTC. The whole variable domain, filled in from reference TRBV11-2 and TRBJ2-5, reads EAGVAQSPRYKIIEKRQSVAFWCNPISGHATLYWYQQILGQGPKLLIQFQNNGVVDDSQLPKDRFSAERLKGVDSTLKIQPAKLEDSAVYLCASSPPGQETQYFGPGTRLLVL.

The chain joins TRBV19 to TRBJ1-2; maybe TRBD1 (6 bases). Per the germline V gene, CDR1 is LNHDA and CDR2 is SQIVND (reference sequence). Trimming took 6 bases from V and 2 from J, leaving 16 bases between them. This CDR3 is 15 amino acids long. The CDR3 nucleotides read TGTGCCAGTAGAGAAGGTGGGGGCGCGAACTATGGCTACACCTTC. Translated, it gives CASREGGGANYGYTF. Full variable domain (missing parts from reference TRBV19 and TRBJ1-2): DGGITQSPKYLFRKEGQNVTLSCEQNLNHDAMYWYRQDPGQGLRLIYYSQIVNDFQKGDIAEGYSVSREKKESFPLTVTSAQKNPTAFYLCASREGGGANYGYTFGSGTRLTVV.

The rearrangement uses TRBV11-1 and TRBJ1-1; tentatively, D is TRBD1 (6 bases). V was pared by 5 bases and J by 5 bases, with 18 bases between. This CDR3 comprises 15 residues. Germline V gives CDR1 SGHAT, CDR2 FQDESV (reference sequence). CDR3 nucleotide sequence: TGTGCCAGCAGCCTCGGCCCGAGCAGGGGAACTGAAGCTTTCTTT. Amino acids: CASSLGPSRGTEAFF.

This clone occurred a few times. CDR3 region: CASTPGQGFPGEQYF. The CDR3 nucleotides read TGTGCCAGCACCCCGGGCCAGGGCTTTCCGGGCGAGCAGTACTTC. The chain recombines TRBV14 with TRBJ2-7, with D possibly matching TRBD1 (5 bases). Germline CDR1 reads SGHDN; CDR2 reads FVKESK. V was cut by 7 bases and J by 6 bases, with 22 bases left in between. This CDR3 region has 15 residues.

The chain couples TRBV5-1 to TRBJ2-1; 10 bases align to TRBD2. The length of the CDR3 is 15 residues. Trimming removed 4 bases from V and 0 bases from J; junction bases left unmatched: 1. From germline, CDR1 is SGHRS and CDR2 YFSETQ. The chain's CDR3 is CASSPSGSSYNEQFF. The CDR3 region has the DNA TGCGCCAGCAGCCCTAGCGGGAGCTCCTACAATGAGCAGTTCTTC. Supplemented by reference TRBV5-1 and TRBJ2-1, the full variable domain reads KAGVTQTPRYLIKTRGQQVTLSCSPISGHRSVSWYQQTPGQGLQFLFEYFSETQRNKGNFPGRFSGRQFSNSRSEMNVSTLELGDSALYLCASSPSGSSYNEQFFGPGTRLTVL.

The chain has TRBV18 and TRBJ2-2; 8 positions agree with TRBD1. The trim removed 2 bases at V and 1 base at J, leaving 0 bases unmatched. Germline CDR1 and CDR2: KGHSH and LQKENI. CDR3 size: 15 residues. This CDR3 is CASSPGQGNTGELFF. CDR3 in DNA: TGTGCCAGCTCACCAGGACAGGGGAACACCGGGGAGCTGTTTTTT.

V gene TRBV5-1 combines with J gene TRBJ2-3; D is ambiguous. Germline V CDR1 and CDR2: SGHRS, YFSETQ. The V and J ends lost 7 bases and 0 bases respectively, with 6 bases between them. The CDR3 extends over 12 amino acids. CDR3 bases: TGCGCCAGCTCCCAGAGCACAGATACGCAGTATTTT. Translating it yields CASSQSTDTQYF.

The gene calls are TRBV19 and TRBJ1-1; no definite D call. Germline V CDR1 and CDR2: LNHDA, SQIVND (reference sequence). The CDR3 is 12 residues long. Trimming removed 5 bases at V and 6 bases at J, with 10 bases between. The CDR3 here is CASSWSSAEAFF. CDR3 coding DNA: TGTGCCAGTAGTTGGTCGAGCGCTGAAGCTTTCTTT.

J is TRBJ2-3 and V is TRBV9; possible D gene TRBD2, 7 bases. V gave up 7 bases and J gave up 2 bases, with 14 bases separating them. The length of the CDR3 is 14 residues. Germline V gene sequence: CDR1 SGDLS, CDR2 YYNGEE. Here the CDR3 reads CASGGRDITDTQYF. CDR3 nucleotides: TGTGCCAGCGGGGGGAGGGACATCACAGATACGCAGTATTTT. Drawing the rest from reference TRBV9 and TRBJ2-3, the complete variable domain is DSGVTQTPKHLITATGQRVTLRCSPRSGDLSVYWYQQSLDQGLQFLIQYYNGEERAKGNILERFSAQQFPDLHSELNLSSLELGDSALYFCASGGRDITDTQYFGPGTRLTVL.

V is TRBV7-6 and J is TRBJ2-1; tentatively, D is TRBD2 (7 bases). Trimming removed 1 base at V and 7 bases at J, with 17 bases between. The V gene's germline CDR1 is SGHVS and CDR2 FNYEAQ. CDR3 length: 16 amino acids. The CDR3 DNA reads TGTGCCAGCAGCTTAGGTGAGGGGGGGCCGAAAAATGAGCAGTTCTTC. It translates to CASSLGEGGPKNEQFF.

The V call is TRBV3-1 (or the pseudogene TRBV3-2), the J call TRBJ2-1; D is perhaps TRBD2 (6 bases). Germline CDR1 is LGHDT and CDR2 is YNNKEL (reference sequence). Trimming took 4 bases from V and 9 from J, leaving 13 bases between them. The CDR3 consists of 13 residues. CDR3: CASSRLQGGEQFF. The CDR3 coding sequence is TGTGCCAGCAGCCGCTTGCAGGGAGGTGAGCAGTTCTTC.

The chain joins TRBV10-3 to TRBJ1-1, with 11 bases lining up with TRBD1. This CDR3 has 12 residues. Germline V CDR1 and CDR2: ENHRY, SYGVKD. V lost 10 bases, J lost 4 bases, and 2 bases stayed unmatched. The CDR3 is CATGQGATEAFF. CDR3 nucleotide sequence: TGTGCCACCGGACAGGGGGCCACTGAAGCTTTCTTT.

The sample holds a few counts of this clone. The chain is built from TRBV6-6 and TRBJ2-3; 7 bases are shared with TRBD2. After removal of 0 bases from V and 2 bases from J, the junction contained 2 bases not matched to a gene. The CDR3 runs 15 residues. CDR1 and CDR2 (germline): MNHNY, SVGAGI (reference sequence). In nucleotides, the CDR3 is TGTGCCAGCAGTTACTCCCTAGCGGTCACAGATACGCAGTATTTT. It codes for CASSYSLAVTDTQYF.

V is TRBV9 and J is TRBJ1-2, with TRBD1 as a possible D gene (5 bases). CDR1 and CDR2 (germline): SGDLS, YYNGEE. Trimming left V 0 bases short and J 8 bases short, with 11 bases between. CDR3 length: 13 amino acids. This CDR3 is CASSVDWGEGYTF. In DNA form, the CDR3 reads TGTGCCAGCAGCGTAGATTGGGGGGAAGGCTACACCTTC.

The chain recombines TRBV2 with TRBJ1-4; D unresolved. The CDR3 consists of 13 residues. CDR1 SNHLY and CDR2 FYNNEI come from the germline V gene. Trimming cost V 7 bases and J 8 bases, with 14 bases left between them. CDR3 sequence reads: CASTQYSGEKLFF. DNA for the CDR3: TGTGCCAGCACCCAGTACTCGGGAGAAAAACTGTTTTTT.

V is TRBV29-1 and J is TRBJ2-1; 7 nucleotides align to TRBD2. Looked up from germline, CDR1 is SQVTM and CDR2 is ANQGSEA. Trimming cost V 7 bases and J 8 bases; bases outside gene matches: 11. The CDR3 contains 13 residues. The CDR3 sequence: CSAPLAYLDEQFF. In nucleotides, the CDR3 is TGCAGCGCTCCACTAGCGTATCTTGATGAGCAGTTCTTC.

The chain combines TRBV4-1 with TRBJ1-2; a weak D match, TRBD1 (5 bases). Germline CDR1 MGHRA, CDR2 YSYEKL. Trimming cost V 1 base and J 4 bases, with 22 bases left between them. The CDR3 length is 18 residues. The chain's CDR3 is CASSQGGNRTPLRYGYTF. CDR3 sequence (DNA): TGCGCCAGCAGCCAAGGGGGTAATAGGACACCGCTCCGCTATGGCTACACCTTC.

This chain links TRBV4-1 with TRBJ2-2, with 12 bases that match TRBD2. The germline CDR1 and CDR2 sequences are MGHRA and YSYEKL. CDR3 size: 19 residues. Trimming at V came to 0 bases and at J to 7 bases, leaving 12 bases not matched to a gene. CDR3: CASSQDKASGRANDGELFF. The CDR3 nucleotides are TGCGCCAGCAGCCAAGATAAGGCTAGCGGGAGGGCCAATGACGGGGAGCTGTTTTTT.

This chain connects TRBV9 to TRBJ1-3, with D possibly matching TRBD1 (5 bases). CDR1 and CDR2 from the germline V gene are SGDLS and YYNGEE. Between the trimmed V and J ends, which lost 0 bases and 0 bases, there was a span of 13 bases. CDR3 length: 17 residues. The CDR3 DNA is TGTGCCAGCAGCGTAGGGGTAACAGGATCCTCTGGAAACACCATATATTTT. Protein product: CASSVGVTGSSGNTIYF.